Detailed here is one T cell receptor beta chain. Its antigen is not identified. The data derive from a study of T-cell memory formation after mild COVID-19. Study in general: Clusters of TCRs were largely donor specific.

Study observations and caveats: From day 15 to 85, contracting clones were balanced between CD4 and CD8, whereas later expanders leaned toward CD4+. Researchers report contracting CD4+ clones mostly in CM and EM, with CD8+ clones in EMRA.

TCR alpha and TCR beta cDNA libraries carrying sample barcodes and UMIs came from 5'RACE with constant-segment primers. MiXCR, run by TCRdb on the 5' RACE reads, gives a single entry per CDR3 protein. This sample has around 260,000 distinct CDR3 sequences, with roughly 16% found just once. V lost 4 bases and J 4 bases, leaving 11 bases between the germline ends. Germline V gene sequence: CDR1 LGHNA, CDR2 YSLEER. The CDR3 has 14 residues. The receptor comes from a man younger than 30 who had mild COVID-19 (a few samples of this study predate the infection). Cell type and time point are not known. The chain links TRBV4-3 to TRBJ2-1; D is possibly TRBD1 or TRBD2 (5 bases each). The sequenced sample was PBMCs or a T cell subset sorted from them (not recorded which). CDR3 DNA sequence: TGCGCCAGCAGCCTGGGGCGGGCTTACAATGAGCAGTTCTTC. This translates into CASSLGRAYNEQFF.